This TCR beta chain was observed in a study of glioma-infiltrating T cells. The study, taken as a whole, reports: Above-expected tissue-blood divergence occurred in all gliomas, most in low-grade ones. Tissue and blood shared very few CDR3 sequences.

TCR alpha and beta CDR3 regions were amplified from RNA using iRepertoire nested multiplex PCR. Input was about 85-400 ng of tissue mRNA or PBMC total RNA. TCRdb re-called the multiplex PCR reads with MiXCR, one entry per CDR3 protein. The top ten clones hold 35% of a sample with roughly 120,000 distinct CDR3 sequences, less than 30% of them seen once. V lost 5 bases, J lost 6 bases, and 11 bases stayed unmatched. This CDR3 has 15 amino acids. Germline V gene sequence: CDR1 SGHTA, CDR2 FQGTGA. On this clonotype itself: The antigen is unknown.

The gene calls are TRBV7-3 and TRBJ2-3, with 7 positions matching TRBD2. Material: glioma tissue, nonneoplastic brain tissue, or PBMCs (not recorded which). This TCR derives from a human donor with low-grade glioma or glioblastoma, undergoing nonglioma brain surgery, or in good health (not recorded which). The CDR3 reads CASSPSGRVSDTQYF. Here the CDR3 DNA reads TGTGCCAGCAGCCCTAGCGGCAGGGTGTCGGATACGCAGTATTTT.